These 18 T cell receptor beta chains share one sample of origin, sequenced in a study of blood T cells in healthy people across ages. Then a second PCR, running roughly 7 to 11 cycles, was carried out with a sample-barcoded 5' primer and a J-beta primer mix. TCRdb reanalysed the 5' RACE reads using MiXCR and keeps one entry per CDR3 protein. The sample has almost 1 million distinct CDR3 sequences, approximately 50% seen once. Material for sequencing was blood. Receptors were obtained from a woman in her fifties or sixties in good health.

The chain carries TRBV20-1 and TRBJ2-7, with 8 bases fitting TRBD2. CDR3 length: 16 amino acids. J lost 2 bases, V lost 0 bases, and 9 bases had no gene match. The germline V gene encodes CDR1 DFQATT and CDR2 SNEGSKA (reference sequence). CDR3 loop: CSARDRSGRPPYEQYF. In DNA form, the CDR3 reads TGCAGTGCTAGAGATCGGAGCGGGAGACCACCCTACGAGCAGTACTTC.

J is TRBJ1-1 and V is TRBV4-2, with 7 positions matching TRBD1. The CDR3 consists of 16 residues. CDR1 is LGHNA and CDR2 is YNFKEQ in the germline V gene. J lost 4 bases, V lost 7 bases, and 15 bases had no gene match. CDR3 amino acids: CASNNPTEGASTEAFF. As DNA, the CDR3 is TGTGCCAGCAACAACCCGACGGAGGGGGCGAGCACTGAAGCTTTCTTT.

J is TRBJ2-5 and V is TRBV29-1; TRBD2 agrees at 15 bases. With 8 bases clipped from V and 11 bases from J, the junction kept 12 bases outside the gene matches. Per the germline V gene, CDR1 is SQVTM and CDR2 is ANQGSEA. The CDR3 has 14 residues. This CDR3 reads CSFGLAGGINEQYF. The CDR3 DNA sequence: TGCAGCTTCGGACTAGCGGGAGGGATCAATGAGCAGTACTTC. The full variable domain, with the rest looked up from reference TRBV29-1 and TRBJ2-5, is SAVISQKPSRDICQRGTSLTIQCQVDSQVTMMFWYRQQPGQSLTLIATANQGSEATYESGFVIDKFPISRPNLTFSTLTVSNMSPEDSSIYLCSFGLAGGINEQYFGPGTRLLVL.

This clonotype occurred once. V gene TRBV29-1 combines with J gene TRBJ2-3, with D perhaps TRBD1 or TRBD2 (5 bases each). V dropped 6 bases and J dropped 4 bases, with 20 bases sitting between them. Germline lookup yields CDR1 SQVTM and CDR2 ANQGSEA. The CDR3 runs to 15 residues. Written as DNA, the CDR3 is TGCAGCGTGGCTACTGACTGGGACGGGGCAGATACGCAGTATTTT. Encoded protein: CSVATDWDGADTQYF.

With regard to this clonotype: One end of the junction does not line up with germline, which may come from a read error. V usage is TRBV7-6 and J usage is TRBJ2-3; 7 bases fit TRBD2. The CDR3 consists of 17 residues. CDR1 is SGHVS, CDR2 FNYEAQ, per germline. Here the CDR3 DNA reads TGTGCCAGCAGCCTTAATGGAGCGGGAAAGAGCACAGATACGCAGAATTTT. Translating it yields CASSLNGAGKSTDTQNF.

J is TRBJ2-7 and V is TRBV20-1; 7 bases are shared with TRBD1. CDR1 is DFQATT, CDR2 SNEGSKA, per germline (reference sequence). CDR3 length equals 13 residues. Trimming at V came to 3 bases and at J to 4 bases, leaving 6 bases not matched to a gene. CDR3 amino acids: CSASDRVRYEQYF. The CDR3 DNA reads TGCAGTGCTAGCGACAGGGTAAGGTACGAGCAGTACTTC.

The rearrangement links TRBV25-1 to TRBJ1-5, with 9 bases identical to TRBD1. Trimming cost V 3 bases and J 5 bases; bases outside gene matches: 5. The CDR3 is 15 residues long. The germline gives CDR1 MGHDK, CDR2 SYGVNS. The CDR3 region has the DNA TGTGCCAGCAGTGAGGGACAGGGCCCCTATCAGCCCCAGCATTTT. It specifies CASSEGQGPYQPQHF.

This sequence joins TRBV4-1 and TRBJ2-7, with no clear D. The CDR3 loop spans 15 amino acids. V lost 4 bases, J lost 0 bases, and 13 bases lay in between. From germline, CDR1 is MGHRA and CDR2 YSYEKL. This CDR3 is CASSRLLQHSYEQYF. DNA of the CDR3: TGCGCCAGCAGCCGCCTTCTACAGCACTCCTACGAGCAGTACTTC.

V usage is TRBV9 and J usage is TRBJ2-1; 10 bases are shared with TRBD2. V lost 4 bases and J lost 3; bases outside the gene matches: 10. The CDR3 length is 17 residues. Germline V gives CDR1 SGDLS, CDR2 YYNGEE. This chain's CDR3 is CASSQKGGLADYNEQFF. CDR3 DNA: TGTGCCAGCAGCCAGAAAGGCGGACTAGCGGACTACAATGAGCAGTTCTTC.

In its sample, this clonotype was seen a few times. The chain is built from TRBV21-1 and TRBJ2-7; TRBD2 is the table's D call and was not checked against the DNA. TRBV21-1 is given as a pseudogene. CDR3 length: 19 amino acids. CDR3 loop: CASSKGGRASGRHTYEQYF. CDR3 DNA sequence: TGTGCCAGCAGCAAAGGAGGGAGGGCTAGCGGGAGGCATACCTACGAGCAGTACTTC.

This sequence joins TRBV28 and TRBJ2-3, with a weak D call TRBD1 (6 bases). The CDR3 sequence is 16 residues long. V was shortened by 6 bases and J by 3 bases, with 19 bases between the two germline ends. CDR1 and CDR2 from the germline V gene are MDHEN and SYDVKM. The CDR3: CASRRGLRGGTDTQYF. The CDR3 bases are TGTGCCAGCAGACGAGGACTTAGAGGGGGAACAGATACGCAGTATTTT.

This chain links TRBV2 with TRBJ1-4; D is possibly TRBD1 (6 bases). The length of the CDR3 is 16 residues. The V and J ends lost 9 bases and 0 bases respectively, with 17 bases between them. Germline V gene sequence: CDR1 SNHLY, CDR2 FYNNEI. The CDR3 loop is CASGGRRDTTNEKLFF. CDR3 sequence (DNA): TGTGCCAGTGGGGGCCGCAGGGACACAACTAATGAAAAACTGTTTTTT.

The chain combines TRBV12-3 or TRBV12-4 with TRBJ2-7; D is unresolved. V lost 3 bases and J lost 3, with 21 bases in between. The CDR3 has 17 residues. The CDR3, as DNA: TGTGCCAGCAGTTTGTCGCGTAGGGCGCGAGGCAGCTACGAGCAGTACTTC. Its translation is CASSLSRRARGSYEQYF.

In this sample, this clonotype turned up a few times. The V call is TRBV28, the J call TRBJ2-7; D assignment may be TRBD1 or TRBD2 (5 bases each). Germline CDR1 MDHEN, CDR2 SYDVKM. V lost 3 bases and J lost 3, with 12 bases in between. This CDR3 has 14 amino acids. The CDR3 DNA reads as TGTGCCAGCAGTTTCGGGGCTAGTTACTACGAGCAGTACTTC. This sequence encodes CASSFGASYYEQYF.

The rearrangement joins TRBV25-1 to TRBJ2-2, with 8 bases fitting TRBD2. This CDR3 comprises 11 residues. The germline gives CDR1 MGHDK, CDR2 SYGVNS. The J segment lost 12 bases and the V segment lost 8 bases, leaving 5 bases of the junction unmatched. In nucleotides, the CDR3 is TGTGCCAGCTCGGAGCGGGAGAAGCTGTTTTTT. Translation gives CASSEREKLFF.

The chain carries TRBV6-2 or TRBV6-3 and TRBJ2-4; the D gene is possibly TRBD2 (5 bases). The CDR3 has 14 amino acids. CDR1 and CDR2 from the germline V gene are MNHEY and SVGEGT. Trimming removed 6 bases at V and 0 bases at J, with 9 bases between. The chain's CDR3 is CASRREGAKNIQYF. CDR3 in DNA: TGTGCCAGCAGACGCGAGGGAGCCAAAAACATTCAGTACTTC.

This chain links TRBV7-9 with TRBJ2-7; perhaps TRBD2 as D (7 bases). CDR1 and CDR2 (germline): SEHNR, FQNEAQ (reference sequence). With 1 base removed from V and 3 bases from J, the gap between germline ends came to 13 bases. The CDR3 totals 15 residues. CDR3 bases: TGTGCCAGCAGCTTAGAGGGGGGGCGTATCTACGAGCAGTACTTC. Its protein is CASSLEGGRIYEQYF.

V gene TRBV5-1 combines with J gene TRBJ2-1; 7 bases fit TRBD1. The CDR3 consists of 13 residues. With V trimmed by 3 bases and J by 10 bases, 7 bases remained unmatched. Germline assignment: CDR1 SGHRS and CDR2 YFSETQ. CDR3 loop: CASSSHRGREQFF. The CDR3 DNA is TGCGCCAGCAGCTCCCACAGGGGACGGGAGCAGTTCTTC.